This TCR beta chain comes out of a study of blood T cells in healthy people across ages. Study-level background: Using template switching, researchers captured about one barcoded beta molecule for each two T cells.

J gave up 2 bases and V 1 base, and 11 bases lay outside the gene matches. Germline assignment: CDR1 SQVTM and CDR2 ANQGSEA. The CDR3 spans 17 residues. PCR was performed a second time for roughly 7 to 12 cycles using a sample-barcoded 5' primer and a J-beta primer mix. TCRdb reanalysed the 5' RACE reads using MiXCR and keeps one entry per CDR3 protein. The profile shows about 1.4 million distinct CDR3 sequences, approximately 59% of them singletons. The sequence derives from a man aged 18-30 years in good health. Sequenced sample: blood. The chain employs TRBV29-1 and TRBJ2-1; 7 bases align to TRBD1. CDR3 sequence (DNA): TGCAGCGTTGAAGGGGACCCTTACAGGGGACCCTACAATGAGCAGTTCTTC. It is translated as CSVEGDPYRGPYNEQFF.